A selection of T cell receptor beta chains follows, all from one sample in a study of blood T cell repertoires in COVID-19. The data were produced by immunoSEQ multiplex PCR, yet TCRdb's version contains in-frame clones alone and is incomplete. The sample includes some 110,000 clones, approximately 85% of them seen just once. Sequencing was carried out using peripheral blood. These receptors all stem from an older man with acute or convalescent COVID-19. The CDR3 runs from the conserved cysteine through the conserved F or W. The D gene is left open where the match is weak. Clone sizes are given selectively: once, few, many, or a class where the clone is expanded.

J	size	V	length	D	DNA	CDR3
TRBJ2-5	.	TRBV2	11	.	TGTGCCAGCAGTGAAGTGTATACCCAGTACTTC	CASSEVYTQYF
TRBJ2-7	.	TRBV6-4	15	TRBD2	TGTGCCATGCCGAACCCTAGCGGGAGGGCCGGTGAGCAGTACTTC	CAMPNPSGRAGEQYF
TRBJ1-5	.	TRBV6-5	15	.	TGTGCCAGCAGTCTTAGTATTGCGGGGCGGCAGCCCCAGCATTTT	CASSLSIAGRQPQHF
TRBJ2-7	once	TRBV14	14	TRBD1	TGTGCCAGCAGCCAGCCGAACGACAGGGGGAAGCAGTACTTC	CASSQPNDRGKQYF
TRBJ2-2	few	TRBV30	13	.	TGTGCCTGGAGTTTGCAGGGTGGCGGGGAGCTGTTTTTT	CAWSLQGGGELFF
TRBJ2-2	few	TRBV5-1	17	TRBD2	TGCGCCAGCAGCACCGGACTAGCGGGCCTCGGGGCCGGGGAGCTGTTTTTT	CASSTGLAGLGAGELFF
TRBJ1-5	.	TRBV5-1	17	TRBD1	TGCGCCAGCAGCCGGACAGGGAAGGGGGTAGGTAATCAGCCCCAGCATTTT	CASSRTGKGVGNQPQHF
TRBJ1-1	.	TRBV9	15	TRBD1	TGTGCCAGCAGCGCAGGACAGGGATCGAACACTGAAGCTTTCTTT	CASSAGQGSNTEAFF
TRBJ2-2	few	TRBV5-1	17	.	TGCGCCAGCAGCTTGGCCATCAGGGGCGCTGGGGCCGGGGAGCTGTTTTTT	CASSLAIRGAGAGELFF
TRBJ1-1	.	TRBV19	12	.	TGTGCCAGTAGTAGAAGGGGCAGTGAAGCTTTCTTT	CASSRRGSEAFF
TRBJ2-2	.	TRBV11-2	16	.	TGTGCCAGCAGCCGCGCGGTCGGGGAAACGACCGGGGAGCTGTTTTTT	CASSRAVGETTGELFF
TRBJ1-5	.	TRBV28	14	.	TGTGCCAGCAGTTTAATCATGGGCATGGAGCCCCAGCATTTT	CASSLIMGMEPQHF
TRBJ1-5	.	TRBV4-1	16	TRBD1	TGCGCCAGCAGCCAAGATTGGGGACAGGGAAGTCAGCCCCAGCATTTT	CASSQDWGQGSQPQHF
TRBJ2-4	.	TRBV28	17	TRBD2	TGTGCCAGCAGTTTACCCTCTAGCGGGAGGTCCAAAAACATTCAGTACTTC	CASSLPSSGRSKNIQYF
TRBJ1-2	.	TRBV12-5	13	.	TGTGCTAGTGCCATGGACTCCCACTATGGCTACACCTTC	CASAMDSHYGYTF
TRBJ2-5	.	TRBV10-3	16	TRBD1	TGTGCCATCAGTGATGTGGTGGGACAGGGGGCCGGGACCCAGTACTTC	CAISDVVGQGAGTQYF
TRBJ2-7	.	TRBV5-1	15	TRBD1	TGCGCCAGCAGCCTACCGACAGGGAGCCCCTACGAGCAGTACTTC	CASSLPTGSPYEQYF
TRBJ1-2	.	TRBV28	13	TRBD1	TGTGCCAGTCTCTACAGGGGAAACTATGGCTACACCTTC	CASLYRGNYGYTF
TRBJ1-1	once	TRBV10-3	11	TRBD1	TGTGCCACCCAGGGGGCGGTTGAAGCTTTCTTT	CATQGAVEAFF
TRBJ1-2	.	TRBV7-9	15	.	TGTGCCAGCAGCTTCCGACAGACAGCTAACTATGGCTACACCTTC	CASSFRQTANYGYTF
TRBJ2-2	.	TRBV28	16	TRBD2	TGTGCCAGCAACCTGGTGGGACTAGGTAACACCGGGGAGCTGTTTTTT	CASNLVGLGNTGELFF
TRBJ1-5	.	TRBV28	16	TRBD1	TGTGCCAGCAGTTTATGGGGACAGGGGGGCCAAGGGCCCCAGCATTTT	CASSLWGQGGQGPQHF
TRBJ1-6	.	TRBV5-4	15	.	TGTGCCAGCAGCAATCTCGACCGGGGTGCAGGACCCCTCCACTTT	CASSNLDRGAGPLHF
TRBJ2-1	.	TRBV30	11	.	TGTGCCTGGAGTGCTAGCAATGAGCAGTTCTTC	CAWSASNEQFF
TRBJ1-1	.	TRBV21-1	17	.	TGTGCCAGCAGCAAAGCGCTGGGGGGGAGCAAGAACACTGAAGCTTTCTTT	CASSKALGGSKNTEAFF
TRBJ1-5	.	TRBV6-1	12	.	TGTGCCAGCAGTGAAGCAGGGGTGGTACACCGATTT	CASSEAGVVHRF
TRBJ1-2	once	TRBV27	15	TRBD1	TGTGCCAGCAGTGGAACGACAGGGTTGTTCCGGGGCTACACCTTC	CASSGTTGLFRGYTF
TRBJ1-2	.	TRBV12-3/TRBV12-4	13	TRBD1	TGTGCCAGCAGTCCTGGGACAGGGAATGGCTACACCTTC	CASSPGTGNGYTF
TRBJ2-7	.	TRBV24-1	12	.	TGTGCCACCAGTTGGGCGTCTGACGAGCAGTACTTC	CATSWASDEQYF
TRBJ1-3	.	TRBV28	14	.	TGTGCCAGCAGTCAGGGACACTCTGGAAACACCATATATTTT	CASSQGHSGNTIYF
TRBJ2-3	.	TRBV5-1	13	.	TGCGCCAGCAGCTGGCAGGGCCCAGATACGCAGTATTTT	CASSWQGPDTQYF
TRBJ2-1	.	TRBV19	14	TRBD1	TGTGCCAGTAGTGGCCCTCCGACAGGGACCGAGCAGTTCTTC	CASSGPPTGTEQFF
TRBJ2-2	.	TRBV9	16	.	TGTGCCAGCAGCCCCCGAGGGTCAAATCCCCCCGGGGAGCTGTTTTTT	CASSPRGSNPPGELFF
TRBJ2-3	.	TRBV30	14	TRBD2	TGTGCCTGGGACTATGGCGGGGGTACAGATACGCAGTATTTT	CAWDYGGGTDTQYF
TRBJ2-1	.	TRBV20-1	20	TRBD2	TGCAGTGCTAGTGCTCCCCTGACTAGCGGGAGGGCCGTGGGGTACAATGAGCAGTTCTTC	CSASAPLTSGRAVGYNEQFF
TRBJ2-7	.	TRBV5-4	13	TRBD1	TGTGCCAGCAGCTTGGGACAGGGGGCCGAGCAGTACTTC	CASSLGQGAEQYF
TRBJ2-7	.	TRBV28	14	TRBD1	TGTGCCAGCACTCCGGGACAGGGGGTATACGAGCAGTACTTC	CASTPGQGVYEQYF
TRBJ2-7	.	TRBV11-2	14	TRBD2	TGTGCCAGCAGCGTAGTAGCGGGCCTCTACGAGCAGTACTTC	CASSVVAGLYEQYF
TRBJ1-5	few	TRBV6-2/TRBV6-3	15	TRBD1	TGTGCCAGCAGTCAGGGACAGGGGGCAATGGGAACCCAGCATTTT	CASSQGQGAMGTQHF
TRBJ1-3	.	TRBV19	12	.	TGTGCCAGCCGGGCAGGGGCAAACACCATATATTTT	CASRAGANTIYF
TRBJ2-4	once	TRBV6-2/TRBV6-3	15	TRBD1	TGTGCCAGCAGTTCGGCCGGGACAGGGGAAAACATTCAGTACTTC	CASSSAGTGENIQYF
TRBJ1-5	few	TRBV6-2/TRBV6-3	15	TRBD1	TGTGCCAGCAGTTACTCTACAGGGGGCAGTCAGCCCCAGCATTTT	CASSYSTGGSQPQHF
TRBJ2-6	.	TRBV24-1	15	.	TGTGCCACCAGTGATTCCGGGTCTGGGGCCAACGTCCTGACTTTC	CATSDSGSGANVLTF
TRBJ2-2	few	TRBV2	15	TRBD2	TGTGCCTGCACCGGGACTAGCGGAATCACCGGGGAGCTGTTTTTT	CACTGTSGITGELFF
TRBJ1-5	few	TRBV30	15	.	TGTGCCTGGGGGACCGGACAGCCCAGTTATCAGCCCCAGCATTTT	CAWGTGQPSYQPQHF
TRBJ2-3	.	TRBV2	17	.	TGTGCCAGCAGTGAAGGGGCCAGTCCAATAAGCACAGATACGCAGTATTTT	CASSEGASPISTDTQYF
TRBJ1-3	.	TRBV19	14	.	TGTGCCAGCAGTGGCGGAGGGACTGGAAACACCATATATTTT	CASSGGGTGNTIYF
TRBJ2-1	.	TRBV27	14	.	TGTGCCAGCAGTTTCGGAACTAGTAGTGGGGAGCAGTTCTTC	CASSFGTSSGEQFF
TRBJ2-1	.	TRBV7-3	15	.	TGTGCCAGCAGCCCCGTGCTAGTTGGAAGGAATGAGCAGTTCTTC	CASSPVLVGRNEQFF
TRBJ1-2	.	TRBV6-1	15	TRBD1	TGTGCCAGCAGTGAGACAGGGGGCACTAACTATGGCTACACCTTC	CASSETGGTNYGYTF